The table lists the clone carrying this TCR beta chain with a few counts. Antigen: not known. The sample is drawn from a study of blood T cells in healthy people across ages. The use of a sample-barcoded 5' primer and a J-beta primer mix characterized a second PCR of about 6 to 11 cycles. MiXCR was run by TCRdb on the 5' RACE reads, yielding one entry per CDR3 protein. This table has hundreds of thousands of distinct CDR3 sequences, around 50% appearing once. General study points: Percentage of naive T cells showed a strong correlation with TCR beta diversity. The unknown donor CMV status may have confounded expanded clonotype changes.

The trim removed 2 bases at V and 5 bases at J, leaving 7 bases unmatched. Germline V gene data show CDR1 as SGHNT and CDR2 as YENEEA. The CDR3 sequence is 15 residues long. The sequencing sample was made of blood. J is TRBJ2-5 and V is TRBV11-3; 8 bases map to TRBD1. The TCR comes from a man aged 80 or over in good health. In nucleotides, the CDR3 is TGTGCCAGCAGCTTAAGGACAGGGTCCCTGGAGACCCAGTACTTC. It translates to CASSLRTGSLETQYF.